This T cell receptor beta chain was found in a study of blood T cells in healthy people across ages. The V gene lost 7 bases and the J gene lost 5 bases, with 9 bases spanning the gap. The germline CDR1 and CDR2 sequences are SQVTM and ANQGSEA. The CDR3 consists of 11 residues. With a J-beta primer mix and a sample-barcoded 5' primer, a second PCR ran 7 to 11 cycles. Each cDNA molecule carried a tag from a template-switch adaptor that contained 12 random nucleotides. One entry per CDR3 protein results from TCRdb running MiXCR on the 5' RACE reads. The sample contains fewer than 700,000 distinct CDR3 sequences, around 50% of which appear only once. Study observations and caveats: Percentage of naive T cells showed a strong correlation with TCR beta diversity. Unsorted PBMCs prevented conclusive naive versus antigen-experienced comparison. Long-lived donors carried more naive CD4+ cells and greater diversity than aged donors.

This clonotype has at least ten counts. Its antigen is not known. V gene TRBV29-1 combines with J gene TRBJ2-1, with D perhaps being TRBD1 or TRBD2 (6 bases each). This TCR derives from a man aged 80 or over in good health. The sequencing sample was made of blood. The CDR3 DNA is TGCAGCGGGGGGGCGGACAATGAGCAGTTCTTC. Its translation is CSGGADNEQFF.